The 13 T cell receptor beta chains below were found in one sample sequenced in a study of preoperative IRX-2 immunotherapy in early breast cancer. Treatment noted: preoperative locoregional IRX-2 cytokine immunotherapy. Sequencing used immunoSEQ multiplex PCR; TCRdb keeps in-frame clones, though not all of them. The top ten hold about 1.5% of the sample, which has some 42,000 clones, 75% to 85% seen once. The source material was lymph node tissue, sampled after IRX-2 immunotherapy. These receptors were taken from a human donor with breast cancer.

The chain joins TRBV5-1 to TRBJ2-7, with 8 bases aligning to TRBD1. Per the germline V gene, CDR1 is SGHRS and CDR2 is YFSETQ. V lost 3 bases to trimming and J lost 2 bases; unmatched junction nucleotides: 7. This CDR3 has 15 residues. CDR3 sequence reads: CASSSGTGRPYEQYF. The CDR3 nucleotides are TGCGCCAGCAGCTCCGGGACAGGTAGACCCTACGAGCAGTACTTC. Drawing the rest from reference TRBV5-1 and TRBJ2-7, the complete variable domain is KAGVTQTPRYLIKTRGQQVTLSCSPISGHRSVSWYQQTPGQGLQFLFEYFSETQRNKGNFPGRFSGRQFSNSRSEMNVSTLELGDSALYLCASSSGTGRPYEQYFGPGTRLTVT.

The chain employs TRBV22-1 and TRBJ2-2. TRBV22-1 is tagged as a pseudogene. The CDR3 sequence is 16 residues long. The CDR3 sequence is CASSLGATSNTGELFF. CDR3 nucleotide sequence: TGTGCCAGCAGTTTAGGCGCGACCTCGAACACCGGGGAGCTGTTTTTT.

This clone was detected a few times. The CDR3 protein is CASSFRGGRDTQYF. CDR3 nucleotide sequence: TGTGCCAGCAGTTTTCGGGGGGGGCGGGATACGCAGTATTTT. The chain uses TRBV28 and TRBJ2-3, with 8 bases identical to TRBD2. Germline trimming cut 3 bases from V and 6 bases from J; bases unmatched to any gene: 5. CDR3 size: 14 residues. Germline assignment: CDR1 MDHEN and CDR2 SYDVKM.

The chain couples TRBV11-3 to TRBJ2-1; 11 bases are shared with TRBD1. The CDR3 totals 16 residues. Losses at the gene ends were 4 bases for V and 4 bases for J; bases not matched to a gene: 6. The V gene's germline CDR1 is SGHNT and CDR2 YENEEA. CDR3 amino acids: CASSWGTGGLYNEQFF. In DNA, the CDR3 is TGTGCCAGCAGCTGGGGGACAGGGGGGCTTTACAATGAGCAGTTCTTC.

V and J are TRBV7-8 and TRBJ1-2, with 8 bases fitting TRBD1. Germline loops: CDR1 SGHVS, CDR2 FQNEAQ. This CDR3 contains 13 residues. The ends lost 5 bases at V and 6 bases at J; junction bases unmatched: 5. The CDR3 region is CASSEGQVHGYTF. The CDR3 nucleotides read TGTGCCAGCAGCGAGGGACAGGTTCATGGCTACACCTTC.

V gene TRBV18 combines with J gene TRBJ1-1, with a tentative D call TRBD1 (5 bases). This CDR3 spans 14 amino acids. The V end lost 3 bases, the J end lost 0 bases, and 8 bases lay between the germline ends. Germline V gene sequence: CDR1 KGHSH, CDR2 LQKENI. The CDR3 sequence: CASSPGGMNTEAFF. As DNA, the CDR3 is TGTGCCAGCTCACCGGGGGGGATGAACACTGAAGCTTTCTTT. Full variable domain (outside the CDR3, taken from reference TRBV18 and TRBJ1-1): NAGVMQNPRHLVRRRGQEARLRCSPMKGHSHVYWYRQLPEEGLKFMVYLQKENIIDESGMPKERFSAEFPKEGPSILRIQQVVRGDSAAYFCASSPGGMNTEAFFGQGTRLTVV.

This clone is labeled medium-sized. The chain employs TRBV28 and TRBJ1-1; D gene uncertain. This CDR3 is built from 12 residues. V was cut by 5 bases and J by 6 bases, with 10 bases left in between. The germline V gene encodes CDR1 MDHEN and CDR2 SYDVKM. Written as DNA, the CDR3 is TGTGCCAGCAGTCTAGGTTCGGCTGAAGCTTTCTTT. It is translated as CASSLGSAEAFF.

The CDR3 sequence is CASSISGGDRQPQHF. CDR3 coding DNA: TGTGCCAGCAGTATTTCAGGTGGGGATCGCCAGCCCCAGCATTTT. This chain connects TRBV6-8 to TRBJ1-5; D call uncertain. Deletions cut 5 bases from V and 7 bases from J, with 18 bases between. The CDR3 extends over 15 amino acids. Looked up from germline, CDR1 is MNHGY and CDR2 is SAAAGT.

The chain combines TRBV11-3 with TRBJ1-3, with D perhaps matching TRBD1 (6 bases). The CDR3 runs to 19 residues. CDR1 is SGHNT and CDR2 is YENEEA in the germline V gene. V lost 1 base and J 0 bases, leaving 19 bases between the germline ends. DNA for the CDR3: TGTGCCAGCAGCTTAGGAGGGGGGACGCCTGCCCTCTCTGGAAACACCATATATTTT. It is translated as CASSLGGGTPALSGNTIYF.

The chain couples TRBV6-8 to TRBJ2-5; the D gene is possibly TRBD2 (6 bases). V lost 8 bases and J lost 2, with 12 bases in between. From germline, CDR1 is MNHGY and CDR2 SAAAGT. This CDR3 has 13 residues. CDR3 in DNA: TGTGCCAGCCGGGACTCCGTTCAAGAGACCCAGTACTTC. Its protein product is CASRDSVQETQYF.

Only one count was recorded for this clone. This chain uses TRBV7-6 with TRBJ2-1; D may be TRBD2 (5 bases). Trimming took 5 bases from V and 6 from J, leaving 14 bases between them. This CDR3 is 14 amino acids long. Germline V gene lookup returns CDR1 SGHVS and CDR2 FNYEAQ. The CDR3 nucleotides read TGTGCCAGCAGCCCCCGGGCGGACTTCAATGAGCAGTTCTTC. Translated: CASSPRADFNEQFF. The full variable domain, rest sourced from reference TRBV7-6 and TRBJ2-1, is GAGVSQSPRYKVTKRGQDVALRCDPISGHVSLYWYRQALGQGPEFLTYFNYEAQQDKSGLPNDRFSAERPEGSISTLTIQRTEQRDSAMYRCASSPRADFNEQFFGPGTRLTVL.

V is TRBV11-3 and J is TRBJ1-1; perhaps TRBD1 as D (5 bases). Trimming removed 2 bases at V and 1 base at J, with 11 bases between. Per the germline V gene, CDR1 is SGHNT and CDR2 is YENEEA. The CDR3 extends over 15 amino acids. CDR3 DNA sequence: TGTGCCAGCAGCTTATCACCAGGGACGAACACTGAAGCTTTCTTT. Protein: CASSLSPGTNTEAFF. The variable domain in full, completed from reference TRBV11-3 and TRBJ1-1, reads EAGVVQSPRYKIIEKKQPVAFWCNPISGHNTLYWYLQNLGQGPELLIRYENEEAVDDSQLPKDRFSAERLKGVDSTLKIQPAELGDSAVYLCASSLSPGTNTEAFFGQGTRLTVV.

The rearrangement uses TRBV7-6 and TRBJ1-6; D remains unclear. Trimming left V 3 bases short and J 0 bases short, with 12 bases between. This CDR3 has 17 residues. Germline V gene sequence: CDR1 SGHVS, CDR2 FNYEAQ. The CDR3 DNA reads as TGTGCCAGCAGCTTGGAACGACTAAGCTCCTATAATTCACCCCTCCACTTT. Translating gives CASSLERLSSYNSPLHF.